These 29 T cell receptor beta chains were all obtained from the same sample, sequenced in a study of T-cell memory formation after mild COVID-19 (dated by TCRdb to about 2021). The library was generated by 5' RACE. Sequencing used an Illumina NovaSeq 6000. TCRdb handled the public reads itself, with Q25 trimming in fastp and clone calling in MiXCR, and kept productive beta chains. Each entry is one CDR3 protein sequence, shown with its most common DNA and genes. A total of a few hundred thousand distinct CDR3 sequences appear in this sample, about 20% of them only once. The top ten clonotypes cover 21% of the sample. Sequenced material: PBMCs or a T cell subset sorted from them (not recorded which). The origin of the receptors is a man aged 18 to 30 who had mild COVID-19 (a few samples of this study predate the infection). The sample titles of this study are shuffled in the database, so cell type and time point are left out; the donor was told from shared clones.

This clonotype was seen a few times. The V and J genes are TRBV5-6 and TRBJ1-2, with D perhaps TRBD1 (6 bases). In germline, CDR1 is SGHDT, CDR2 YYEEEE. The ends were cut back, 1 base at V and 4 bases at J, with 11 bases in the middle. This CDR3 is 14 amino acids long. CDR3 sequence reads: CASSLNRVAYGYTF. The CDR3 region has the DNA TGTGCCAGCAGCTTGAACAGGGTCGCCTATGGCTACACCTTC.

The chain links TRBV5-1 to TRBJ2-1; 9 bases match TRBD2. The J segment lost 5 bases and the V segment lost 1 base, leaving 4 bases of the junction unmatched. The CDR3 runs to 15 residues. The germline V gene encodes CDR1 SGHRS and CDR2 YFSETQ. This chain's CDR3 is CASSLRLAANNEQFF. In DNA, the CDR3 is TGCGCCAGCAGCTTGCGACTAGCGGCTAACAATGAGCAGTTCTTC.

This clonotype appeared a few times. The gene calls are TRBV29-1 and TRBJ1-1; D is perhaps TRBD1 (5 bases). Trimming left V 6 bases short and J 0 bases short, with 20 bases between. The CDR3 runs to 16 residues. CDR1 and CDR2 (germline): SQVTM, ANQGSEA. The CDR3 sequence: CSVEGQGESLNTEAFF. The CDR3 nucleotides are TGCAGCGTGGAGGGCCAAGGGGAAAGCTTGAACACTGAAGCTTTCTTT.

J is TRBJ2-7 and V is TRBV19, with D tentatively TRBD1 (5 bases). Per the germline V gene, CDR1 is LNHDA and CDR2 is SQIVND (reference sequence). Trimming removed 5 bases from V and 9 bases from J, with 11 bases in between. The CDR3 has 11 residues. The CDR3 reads CASSQGKGQYF. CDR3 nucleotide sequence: TGTGCCAGTAGTCAGGGTAAAGGGCAGTACTTC. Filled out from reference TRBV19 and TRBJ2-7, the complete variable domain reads DGGITQSPKYLFRKEGQNVTLSCEQNLNHDAMYWYRQDPGQGLRLIYYSQIVNDFQKGDIAEGYSVSREKKESFPLTVTSAQKNPTAFYLCASSQGKGQYFGPGTRLTVT.

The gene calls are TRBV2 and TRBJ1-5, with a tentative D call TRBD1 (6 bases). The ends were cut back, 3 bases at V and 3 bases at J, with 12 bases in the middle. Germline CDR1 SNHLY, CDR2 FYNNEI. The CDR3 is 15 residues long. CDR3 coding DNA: TGTGCCAGCAGTGATGCCAGGGGTAACAATCAGCCCCAGCATTTT. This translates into CASSDARGNNQPQHF. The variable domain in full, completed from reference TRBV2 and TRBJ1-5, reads EPEVTQTPSHQVTQMGQEVILRCVPISNHLYFYWYRQILGQKVEFLVSFYNNEISEKSEIFDDQFSVERPDGSNFTLKIRSTKLEDSAMYFCASSDARGNNQPQHFGDGTRLSIL.

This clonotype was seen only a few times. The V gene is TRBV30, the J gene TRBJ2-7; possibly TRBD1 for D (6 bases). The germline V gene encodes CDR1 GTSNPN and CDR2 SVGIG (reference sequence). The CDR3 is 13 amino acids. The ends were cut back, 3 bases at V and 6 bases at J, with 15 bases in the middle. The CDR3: CAWSLMGAGEQYF. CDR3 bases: TGTGCCTGGAGCCTTATGGGGGCAGGCGAGCAGTACTTC.

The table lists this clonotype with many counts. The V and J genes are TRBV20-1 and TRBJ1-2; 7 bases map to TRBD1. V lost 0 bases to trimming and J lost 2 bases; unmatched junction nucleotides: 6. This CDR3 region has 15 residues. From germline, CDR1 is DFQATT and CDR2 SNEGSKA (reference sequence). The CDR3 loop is CSARDPMTGNYGYTF. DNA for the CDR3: TGCAGTGCTAGAGACCCTATGACAGGGAACTATGGCTACACCTTC.

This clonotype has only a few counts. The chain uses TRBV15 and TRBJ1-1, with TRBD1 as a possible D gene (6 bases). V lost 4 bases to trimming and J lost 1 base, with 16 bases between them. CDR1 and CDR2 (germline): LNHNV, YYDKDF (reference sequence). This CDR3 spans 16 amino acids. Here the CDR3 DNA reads TGTGCCACCAGCACAATCCCAGGGGCTACGAACACTGAAGCTTTCTTT. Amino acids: CATSTIPGATNTEAFF.

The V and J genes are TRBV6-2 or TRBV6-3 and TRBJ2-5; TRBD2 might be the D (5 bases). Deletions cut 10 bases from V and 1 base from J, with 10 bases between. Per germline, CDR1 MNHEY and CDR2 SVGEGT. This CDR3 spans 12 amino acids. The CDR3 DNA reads TGTGCCATAGGACTCCGCCAAGAGACCCAGTACTTC. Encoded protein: CAIGLRQETQYF.

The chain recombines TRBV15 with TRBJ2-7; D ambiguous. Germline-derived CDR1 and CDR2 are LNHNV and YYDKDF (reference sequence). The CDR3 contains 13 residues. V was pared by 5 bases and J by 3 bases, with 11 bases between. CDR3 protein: CATSPRPIYEQYF. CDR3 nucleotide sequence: TGTGCCACCAGCCCTCGACCTATCTACGAGCAGTACTTC.

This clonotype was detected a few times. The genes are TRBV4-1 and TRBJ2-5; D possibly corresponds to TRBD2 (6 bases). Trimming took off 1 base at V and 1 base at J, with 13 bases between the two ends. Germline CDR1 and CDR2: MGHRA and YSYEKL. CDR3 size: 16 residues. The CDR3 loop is CASSQGTGGSQETQYF. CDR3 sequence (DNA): TGCGCCAGCAGCCAAGGGACCGGGGGAAGCCAAGAGACCCAGTACTTC.

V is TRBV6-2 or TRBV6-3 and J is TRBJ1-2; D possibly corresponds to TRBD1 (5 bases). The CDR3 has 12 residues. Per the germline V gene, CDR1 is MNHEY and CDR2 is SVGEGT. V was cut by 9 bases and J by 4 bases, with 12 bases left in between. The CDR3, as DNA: TGTGCCAGTGAAATCGGGGGCTATGGCTACACCTTC. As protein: CASEIGGYGYTF.

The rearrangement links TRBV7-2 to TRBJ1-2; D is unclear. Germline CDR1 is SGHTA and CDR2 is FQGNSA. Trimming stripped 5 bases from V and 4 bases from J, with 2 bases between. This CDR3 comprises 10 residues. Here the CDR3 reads CASSLYGYTF. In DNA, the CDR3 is TGTGCCAGCAGCCTCTATGGCTACACCTTC.

The CDR3 sequence: CASRRSGDYNEQFF. In DNA form, the CDR3 reads TGTGCCAGCAGGCGGAGCGGTGACTACAATGAGCAGTTCTTC. The V and J genes are TRBV7-8 and TRBJ2-1; the D gene is possibly TRBD2 (5 bases). The ends were cut back, 6 bases at V and 3 bases at J, with 12 bases in the middle. The V gene's germline CDR1 is SGHVS and CDR2 FQNEAQ. The CDR3 loop spans 14 amino acids.

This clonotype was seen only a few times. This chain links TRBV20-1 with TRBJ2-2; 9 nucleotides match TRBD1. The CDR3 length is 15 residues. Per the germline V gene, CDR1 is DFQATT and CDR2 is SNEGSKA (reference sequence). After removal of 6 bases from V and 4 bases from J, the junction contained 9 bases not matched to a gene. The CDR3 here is CSASRTGDFTGELFF. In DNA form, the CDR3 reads TGCAGTGCGAGTCGGACAGGGGACTTCACCGGGGAGCTGTTTTTT.

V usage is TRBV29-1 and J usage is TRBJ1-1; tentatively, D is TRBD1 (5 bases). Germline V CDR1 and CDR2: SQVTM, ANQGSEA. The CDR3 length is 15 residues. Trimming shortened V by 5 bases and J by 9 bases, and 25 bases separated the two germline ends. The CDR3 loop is CSVTRKPGSSGQAFF. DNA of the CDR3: TGCAGCGTTACACGGAAACCAGGGTCCTCGGGCCAAGCTTTCTTT.

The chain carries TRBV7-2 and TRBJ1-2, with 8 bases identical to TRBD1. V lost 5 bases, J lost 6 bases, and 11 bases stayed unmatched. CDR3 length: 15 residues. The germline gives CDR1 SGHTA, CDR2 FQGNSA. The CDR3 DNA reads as TGTGCCAGCAGCCCTATTCAGGGGGCACAGGATGGCTACACCTTC. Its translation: CASSPIQGAQDGYTF. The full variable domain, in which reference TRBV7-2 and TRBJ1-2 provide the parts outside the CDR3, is GAGVSQSPSNKVTEKGKDVELRCDPISGHTALYWYRQSLGQGLEFLIYFQGNSAPDKSGLPSDRFSAERTGGSVSTLTIQRTQQEDSAVYLCASSPIQGAQDGYTFGSGTRLTVV.

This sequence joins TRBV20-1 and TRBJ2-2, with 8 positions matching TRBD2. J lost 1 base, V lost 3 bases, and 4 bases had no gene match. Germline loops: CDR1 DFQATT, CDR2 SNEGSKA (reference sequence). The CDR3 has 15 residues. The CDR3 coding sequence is TGCAGTGCTAGGGGGACTAGACTGAACACCGGGGAGCTGTTTTTT. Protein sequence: CSARGTRLNTGELFF.

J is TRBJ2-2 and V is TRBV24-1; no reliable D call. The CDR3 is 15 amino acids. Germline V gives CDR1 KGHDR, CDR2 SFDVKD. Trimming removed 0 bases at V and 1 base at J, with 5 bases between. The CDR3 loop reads CATSDLQRNTGELFF. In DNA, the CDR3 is TGTGCCACCAGTGATTTGCAAAGGAACACCGGGGAGCTGTTTTTT.

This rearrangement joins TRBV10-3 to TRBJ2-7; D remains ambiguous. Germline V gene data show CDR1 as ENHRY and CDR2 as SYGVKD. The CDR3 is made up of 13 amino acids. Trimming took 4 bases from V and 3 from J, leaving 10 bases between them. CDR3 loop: CAISATTGYEQYV. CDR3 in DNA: TGTGCCATCAGTGCGACGACGGGCTACGAGCAGTACGTC.

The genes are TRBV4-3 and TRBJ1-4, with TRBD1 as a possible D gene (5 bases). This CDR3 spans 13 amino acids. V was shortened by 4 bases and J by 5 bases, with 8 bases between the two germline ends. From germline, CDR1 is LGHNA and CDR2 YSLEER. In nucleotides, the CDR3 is TGCGCCAGCAGCCCCCAGGGAAATGAAAAACTGTTTTTT. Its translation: CASSPQGNEKLFF.

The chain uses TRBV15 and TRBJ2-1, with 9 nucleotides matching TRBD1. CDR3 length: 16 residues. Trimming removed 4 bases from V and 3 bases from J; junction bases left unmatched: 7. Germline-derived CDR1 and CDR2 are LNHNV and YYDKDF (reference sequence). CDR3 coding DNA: TGTGCCACCAGCACACCGGGACAGGGAGGCTACAATGAGCAGTTCTTC. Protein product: CATSTPGQGGYNEQFF.

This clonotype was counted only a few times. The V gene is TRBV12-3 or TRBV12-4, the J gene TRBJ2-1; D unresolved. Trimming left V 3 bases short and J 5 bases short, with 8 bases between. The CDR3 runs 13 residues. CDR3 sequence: CASSFSPHNEQFF. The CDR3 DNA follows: TGTGCCAGCAGTTTCTCCCCACACAATGAGCAGTTCTTC.

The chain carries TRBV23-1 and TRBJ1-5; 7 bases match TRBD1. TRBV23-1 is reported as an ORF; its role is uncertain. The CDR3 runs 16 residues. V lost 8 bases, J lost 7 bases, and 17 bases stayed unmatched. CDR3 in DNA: TGCGCCAGCGGAAGACCTCGTCGACAGGGAGGACAGCCCCAGCATTTT. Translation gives CASGRPRRQGGQPQHF.

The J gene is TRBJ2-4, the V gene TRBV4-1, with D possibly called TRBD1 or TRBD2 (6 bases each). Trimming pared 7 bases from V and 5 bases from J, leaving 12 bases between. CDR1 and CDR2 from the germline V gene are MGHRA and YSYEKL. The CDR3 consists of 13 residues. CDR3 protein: CASNSGEENIQYF. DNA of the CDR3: TGCGCCAGCAACTCAGGGGAGGAAAACATTCAGTACTTC.

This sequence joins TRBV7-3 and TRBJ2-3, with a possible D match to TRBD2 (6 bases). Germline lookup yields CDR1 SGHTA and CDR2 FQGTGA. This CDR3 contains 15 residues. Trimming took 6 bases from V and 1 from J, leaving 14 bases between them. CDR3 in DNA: TGTGCCAGCAGTCAATCCCCGGGGGGCACAGATACGCAGTATTTT. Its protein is CASSQSPGGTDTQYF. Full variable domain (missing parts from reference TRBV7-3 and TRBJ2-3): GAGVSQTPSNKVTEKGKYVELRCDPISGHTALYWYRQSLGQGPEFLIYFQGTGAADDSGLPNDRFFAVRPEGSVSTLKIQRTERGDSAVYLCASSQSPGGTDTQYFGPGTRLTVL.

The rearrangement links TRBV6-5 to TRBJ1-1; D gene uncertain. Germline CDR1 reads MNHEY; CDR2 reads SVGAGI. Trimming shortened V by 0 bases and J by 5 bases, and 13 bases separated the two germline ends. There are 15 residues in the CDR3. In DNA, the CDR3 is TGTGCCAGCAGTTACTCGGGATCCGGGCGGACTGAAGCTTTCTTT. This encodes CASSYSGSGRTEAFF.

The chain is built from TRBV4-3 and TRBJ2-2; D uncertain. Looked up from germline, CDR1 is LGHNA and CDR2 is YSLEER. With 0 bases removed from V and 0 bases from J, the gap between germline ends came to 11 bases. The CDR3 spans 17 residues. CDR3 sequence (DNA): TGCGCCAGCAGCCAAGATATGTCGGTAACGAACACCGGGGAGCTGTTTTTT. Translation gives CASSQDMSVTNTGELFF.

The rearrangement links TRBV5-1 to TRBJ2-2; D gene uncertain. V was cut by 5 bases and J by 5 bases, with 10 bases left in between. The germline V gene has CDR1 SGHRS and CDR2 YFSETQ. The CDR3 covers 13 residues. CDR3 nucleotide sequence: TGCGCCAGCAGGGATTCGGATACCGGGGAGCTGTTTTTT. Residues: CASRDSDTGELFF. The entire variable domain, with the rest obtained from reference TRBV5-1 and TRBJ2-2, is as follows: KAGVTQTPRYLIKTRGQQVTLSCSPISGHRSVSWYQQTPGQGLQFLFEYFSETQRNKGNFPGRFSGRQFSNSRSEMNVSTLELGDSALYLCASRDSDTGELFFGEGSRLTVL.